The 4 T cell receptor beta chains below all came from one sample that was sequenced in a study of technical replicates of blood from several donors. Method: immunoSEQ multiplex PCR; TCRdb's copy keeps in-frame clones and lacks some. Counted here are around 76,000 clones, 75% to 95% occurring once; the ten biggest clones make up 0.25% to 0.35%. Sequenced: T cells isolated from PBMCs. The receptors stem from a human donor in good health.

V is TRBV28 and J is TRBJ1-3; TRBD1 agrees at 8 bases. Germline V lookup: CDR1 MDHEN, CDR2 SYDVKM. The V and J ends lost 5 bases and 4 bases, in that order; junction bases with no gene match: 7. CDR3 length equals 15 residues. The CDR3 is CASSPMDRDGNTIYF. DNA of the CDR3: TGTGCCAGCAGTCCAATGGACAGGGACGGAAACACCATATATTTT.

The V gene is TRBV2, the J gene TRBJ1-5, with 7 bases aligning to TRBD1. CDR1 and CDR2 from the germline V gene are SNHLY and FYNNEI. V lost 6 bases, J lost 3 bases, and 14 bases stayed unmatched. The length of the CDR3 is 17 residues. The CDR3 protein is CASRDFGQERSNQPQHF. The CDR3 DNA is TGTGCCAGCAGGGACTTCGGACAGGAGAGATCCAATCAGCCCCAGCATTTT.

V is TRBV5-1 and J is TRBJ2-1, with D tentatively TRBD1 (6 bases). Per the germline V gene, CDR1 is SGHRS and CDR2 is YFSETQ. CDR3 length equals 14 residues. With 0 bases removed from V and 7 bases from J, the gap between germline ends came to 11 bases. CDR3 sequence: CASSLGDTQNEQFF. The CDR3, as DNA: TGCGCCAGCAGCTTGGGGGACACCCAGAATGAGCAGTTCTTC.

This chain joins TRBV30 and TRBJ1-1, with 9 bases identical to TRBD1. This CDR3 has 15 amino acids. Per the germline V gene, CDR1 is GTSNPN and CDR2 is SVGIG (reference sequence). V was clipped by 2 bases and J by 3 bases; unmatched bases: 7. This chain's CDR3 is CAWSLTGTGYTEAFF. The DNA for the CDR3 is TGTGCCTGGAGTTTAACGGGGACAGGGTACACTGAAGCTTTCTTT.